The 6 T cell receptor beta chains presented below share a single source sample, sequenced in a study of Ad26.COV2.S vaccination and SARS-CoV-2 variants. Stated treatment: about 20 received Ad26.COV2.S at low or high dose, single or two shots; several received placebo; per-sample allocation not given. On day 63 after the first injection, vaccine and placebo recipients gave samples. Data came from immunoSEQ multiplex PCR; TCRdb stores just in-frame clones and leaves some out. The table lists just under 250,000 clones, roughly 90% of them singletons, with around 10% in the top ten. The sample was peripheral blood, taken in a trial of Ad26.COV2.S vaccine versus placebo. These receptors all come from a person aged 18-65 years who received the Ad26.COV2.S COVID-19 vaccine or a placebo.

In its sample, this clone was seen once. The chain combines TRBV25-1 with TRBJ2-3; D might be TRBD1 or TRBD2, each matching 5 bases. V gave up 2 bases and J gave up 1 base, with 7 bases separating them. Germline assignment: CDR1 MGHDK and CDR2 SYGVNS. This CDR3 has 14 residues. DNA of the CDR3: TGTGCCAGCAGTGAACAGGGACGCACAGATACGCAGTATTTT. Protein sequence: CASSEQGRTDTQYF.

This sequence joins TRBV12-3 or TRBV12-4 and TRBJ1-1; D might be TRBD1 (5 bases). The germline V and J ends were trimmed by 8 bases and 5 bases, with 12 bases remaining between them. This CDR3 is 12 amino acids long. The CDR3 DNA follows: TGTGCCAGCTCCGCGGGGGGGACTGAAGCTTTCTTT. Translation gives CASSAGGTEAFF.

This chain connects TRBV2 to TRBJ2-1, with TRBD2 identical over 7 bases. Germline CDR1 is SNHLY and CDR2 is FYNNEI. The CDR3 spans 15 residues. The V gene end was trimmed by 4 bases and the J gene end by 9 bases; junction bases not matched to a gene: 12. CDR3 sequence reads: CASSVLAGVGSEQFF. The CDR3 bases are TGTGCCAGCAGTGTCCTCGCGGGAGTCGGCAGTGAGCAGTTCTTC.

This chain uses TRBV4-2 with TRBJ2-7, with D possibly being TRBD1 or TRBD2 (5 bases each). CDR1 and CDR2 (germline): LGHNA, YNFKEQ. V was cut by 3 bases and J by 0 bases, with 21 bases left in between. This CDR3 is built from 18 residues. The CDR3 nucleotides are TGTGCCAGCAGCCAGAACTATCCGGGACGAAAAAGCTCCTACGAGCAGTACTTC. This sequence encodes CASSQNYPGRKSSYEQYF.

The rearrangement links TRBV5-1 to TRBJ2-7, with D perhaps TRBD1 (6 bases). CDR1 and CDR2 (germline): SGHRS, YFSETQ. This CDR3 has 15 amino acids. V was shortened by 4 bases and J by 2 bases, with 16 bases between the two germline ends. The CDR3 coding sequence is TGCGCCAGCAGCCTCCGGTGGGACACTACCTACGAGCAGTACTTC. Translation: CASSLRWDTTYEQYF.

This sequence joins TRBV29-1 and TRBJ2-2; no clear D gene. In germline, CDR1 is SQVTM, CDR2 ANQGSEA. CDR3 size: 12 residues. V dropped 7 bases and J dropped 5 bases, with 11 bases sitting between them. Here the CDR3 DNA reads TGCAGCGCAACGAGCTCTACCGGGGAGCTGTTTTTT. Translated: CSATSSTGELFF.